This TCR beta chain was sequenced in a study of T cell responses to AZD1222 COVID-19 vaccine (dated by TCRdb to about 2021). About the study as a whole: A total of more than 230 trial participants underwent TCR sequencing, of whom 200 to 220 received two doses of AZD1222 and about 25 received two doses of the MenACWY control vaccine. Trial participants were enrolled by age into 18-55, 56-69 and 70-plus year subgroups, with roughly 150, 30 and 60 TCR-sequenced participants respectively. Broad study findings and their caveats: Because no day 14 peak-response samples were available, the repertoires could be characterized only after the peak T cell response. Conclusions about previously exposed vaccinees are limited because only six or seven AZD1222 recipients were SARS-CoV-2 seropositive at baseline. The 56-69-year group was small, and its depth increase did not reach significance, likely because of low power. CD4 TCRs associated with the vaccine covered the entire spike protein, and the dominant responses were in regions 160-218 and 743-854. Participants were mostly white British, with more females than males. The authors suggested clonal diversity may have been underestimated. Reportedly, close to half of the unique spike-specific TCRs recognized epitopes lying outside the regions that are mutated in the B.1.351 and B.1.1.7 variants. After two AZD1222 doses, both the breadth and the depth of spike-specific TCRs were significantly higher than at day 0 and than in MenACWY recipients.

Taken with the paper, the label for time point translates to: about 28 days (+/-7) after the second vaccine dose. AZD1222 recipients whose second dose came at about 4 weeks and those whose second dose came at about 12 weeks were combined into one group, since spike-specific TCR depth and breadth did not differ between the two schedules. Vaccinee samples were obtained from the UK trials COV001 and COV002, which included a single-blind randomized controlled phase 2/3 trial of AZD1222 (ChAdOx1 nCoV-19) in healthy adults. For TCRbeta chain sequencing, PBMC samples from trial participants were taken at day 0 and at day 28 after the second dose. The CDR3 regions of human TCRbeta chains were subjected to immunosequencing. In the authors' own workflow: TCRs in the repertoires were matched against a reference library of SARS-CoV-2-specific TCRs that had been generated with the MIRA antigen-specificity platform. Breadth was defined as the fraction of unique TCRs that were SARS-CoV-2-associated. Depth was defined as the fraction of total T cells that were SARS-CoV-2-associated. Using the MIRA data, each spike-specific TCR was assigned both to the spike region to which the TCR was reactive and to a CD4 or CD8 class. Log10-transformed breadth and depth values were compared by one-way ANOVA with Sidak's multiple comparisons tests. TCRdb re-hosts the immuneACCESS table, in-frame sequences only. Its copies lack some clones; in the studies checked, an unresolved V gene accounts for under half of them, and the cause for the rest is not known. That table furnishes V, J and clone size, whereas the DNA furnished D and trimming. The sample table shows roughly 120,000 clones, and roughly nine tenths are seen once. The top ten clonotypes cover approximately 2.6% of the sample.

For this clone: The antigen this receptor binds is unknown. Nothing much larger sits one base from this clone, and base qualities are not available.

Germline trimming amounts to 6 bases on V and 2 bases on J, with 6 as the count of junction bases outside the gene matches. Including the terminal cysteine and phenylalanine, the CDR3 comprises 14 residues. Here the CDR3 DNA is all that survives: 42 bases in frame from base 1. For CDR1 and CDR2, the germline V gene lists MNHEY and SVGAGI. Recombination connected TRBV6-5 to TRBJ1-1, with TRBD1 matching 7 junction bases. The specimen comprised peripheral blood, sampled 28 days after the second AZD1222 dose. The sequence derives from an adult who received the AZD1222 COVID-19 vaccine. The DNA reads TGTGCCAGCAGGCGGGACAGCCTTAACACTGAAGCTTTCTTT. It is translated as CASRRDSLNTEAFF.